The T cell receptor (beta chain) under discussion was sequenced for a study of blood T cells in healthy people across ages. A J-beta primer mix and a sample-barcoded 5' primer were used in a second PCR of roughly 7 to 12 cycles. From the 5' RACE reads, TCRdb called clonotypes with MiXCR, one entry per CDR3 protein. The sample yields fewer than 1,000,000 distinct CDR3 sequences, 46% seen once. Overall study findings and caveats: Unsorted PBMCs blocked a conclusive comparison of naive and antigen-experienced cells. Diversity of TCR beta correlated strongly with naive T cell percentage. More naive CD4+ cells and higher diversity marked long-lived donors relative to aged donors.

The CDR3 length is 15 residues. Trimming cost V 5 bases and J 1 base, with 16 bases left between them. The germline gives CDR1 DFQATT, CDR2 SNEGSKA (reference sequence). Extraction of total RNA produced a minimum of 5 micrograms from each sample. This clonotype was detected ten times or more. The antigen is unknown. The chain has TRBV20-1 and TRBJ2-3; tentative D call: TRBD2 (5 bases). Sequenced sample: blood. This receptor was obtained from an elderly man in good health. The CDR3: CSAYHGGPGTDTQYF. The CDR3 DNA follows: TGCAGTGCTTACCATGGAGGCCCCGGCACAGATACGCAGTATTTT.